This T cell receptor beta chain was identified during a study of graft-versus-host responses after intestinal transplantation. Concerning this clone itself: Its antigen is not known.

Data came from immunoSEQ multiplex PCR; TCRdb stores just in-frame clones and leaves some out. The sample carries roughly 90,000 clones, under 95% recorded once. The specimen comprised unstimulated CD8+ T cells sorted from spleen or lymph node cells, sampled before intestinal transplant. This clonotype was obtained from a human donor who received an intestinal transplant.

The CDR3 DNA sequence: TGTGCCAGCAGCCCAGGGGCAGACATCTTCGGGGGTGGCTACACCTTC. It codes for CASSPGADIFGGGYTF. This sequence joins TRBV5-6 and TRBJ1-2; tentative D call: TRBD1 (6 bases). Between the trimmed V and J ends, which lost 4 bases and 7 bases, there was a span of 23 bases. Germline assignment: CDR1 SGHDT and CDR2 YYEEEE. This CDR3 has 16 amino acids.